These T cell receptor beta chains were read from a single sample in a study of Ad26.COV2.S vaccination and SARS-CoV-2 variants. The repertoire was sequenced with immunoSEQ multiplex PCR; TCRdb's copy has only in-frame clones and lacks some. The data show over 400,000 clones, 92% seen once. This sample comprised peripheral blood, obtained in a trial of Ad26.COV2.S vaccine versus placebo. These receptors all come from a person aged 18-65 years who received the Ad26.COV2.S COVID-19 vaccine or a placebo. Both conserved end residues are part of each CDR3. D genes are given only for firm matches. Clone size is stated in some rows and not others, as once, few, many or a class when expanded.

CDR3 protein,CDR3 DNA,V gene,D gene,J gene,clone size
CASSLRGGANIQYF,TGTGCCAGCAGCTTGAGGGGGGGCGCAAACATTCAGTACTTC,TRBV11-2,-,TRBJ2-4,-
CASSYPTSGGGGSYEQYF,TGTGCCAGCAGTTACCCTACTAGCGGGGGGGGAGGATCCTACGAGCAGTACTTC,TRBV6-2/TRBV6-3,TRBD2,TRBJ2-7,-
CASSSRQGKSTDTQYF,TGTGCCAGCAGCTCGCGACAGGGCAAGAGCACAGATACGCAGTATTTT,TRBV7-9,TRBD1,TRBJ2-3,-
CASSTYPDRGTGANVLTF,TGTGCCAGTAGTACTTACCCGGACAGGGGAACTGGGGCCAACGTCCTGACTTTC,TRBV19,TRBD1,TRBJ2-6,-
CASSYGPGALNQPQHF,TGTGCCAGCAGTTACGGACCAGGGGCTTTGAATCAGCCCCAGCATTTT,TRBV6-2/TRBV6-3,-,TRBJ1-5,-
CASSPYRTSTYEQYF,TGTGCCAGCAGTCCATACAGGACAAGTACCTACGAGCAGTACTTC,TRBV28,-,TRBJ2-7,-
CASSHDGVREQFF,TGCGCCAGCAGCCACGACGGGGTTCGGGAGCAGTTCTTC,TRBV4-1,-,TRBJ2-1,few
CASSGITSGGLDEQFF,TGTGCCAGCAGCGGAATCACTAGCGGGGGGCTGGATGAGCAGTTCTTC,TRBV9,TRBD2,TRBJ2-1,-
CASSLGGPADTQYF,TGTGCCAGCAGCTTGGGGGGGCCGGCAGATACGCAGTATTTT,TRBV7-2,-,TRBJ2-3,-
CASSLSGRATDTQYF,TGCGCCAGCAGCCTTAGCGGGAGGGCCACAGATACGCAGTATTTT,TRBV4-3,TRBD2,TRBJ2-3,-
CASTGQVRETQYF,TGCGCCAGCACCGGACAGGTACGAGAGACCCAGTACTTC,TRBV5-1,TRBD1,TRBJ2-5,-
CASSARWGPTGNTIYF,TGTGCCAGCAGCGCAAGGTGGGGTCCAACTGGAAACACCATATATTTT,TRBV6-2/TRBV6-3,-,TRBJ1-3,once
CASSPSHRRTGETEAFF,TGTGCCAGCAGCCCATCCCACCGACGGACAGGGGAAACTGAAGCTTTCTTT,TRBV7-9,TRBD1,TRBJ1-1,-
CASSDLGTFSGANVLTF,TGTGCCAGCAGCGACCTGGGGACTTTCTCTGGGGCCAACGTCCTGACTTTC,TRBV2,-,TRBJ2-6,-
CASSVLPGQGDEKLFF,TGTGCCAGCAGTGTCCTTCCGGGACAGGGGGATGAAAAACTGTTTTTT,TRBV27,TRBD1,TRBJ1-4,-
CASSQDQSYQETQYF,TGCGCCAGCAGCCAAGATCAGAGCTACCAAGAGACCCAGTACTTC,TRBV4-3,-,TRBJ2-5,-
CASSLYGVSGSTDTQYF,TGTGCCAGCAGCTTATATGGGGTTTCGGGTAGCACAGATACGCAGTATTTT,TRBV7-8,-,TRBJ2-3,-
CASRTELSNQPQHF,TGTGCCAGCAGGACGGAACTTAGCAATCAGCCCCAGCATTTT,TRBV6-5,-,TRBJ1-5,once
CASSIPPISPQHF,TGTGCCAGTAGTATCCCCCCTATTTCGCCCCAGCATTTT,TRBV19,-,TRBJ1-5,-
CASSDRDSGNTIYF,TGTGCCAGCAGTGACAGGGATTCTGGAAACACCATATATTTT,TRBV6-1,-,TRBJ1-3,-
CASSVQGSSTDTQYF,TGTGCCAGCAGCGTACAGGGGTCTAGCACAGATACGCAGTATTTT,TRBV3-1/TRBV3-2,TRBD1,TRBJ2-3,-
CASSYPDGNTEAFF,TGTGCCAGCAGTTACCCAGACGGGAACACTGAAGCTTTCTTT,TRBV6-2/TRBV6-3,-,TRBJ1-1,-
CASSIGVNEQYF,TGTGCCAGTAGTATCGGAGTCAACGAGCAGTACTTC,TRBV19,-,TRBJ2-7,-
CAWSATGREQYF,TGTGCCTGGAGTGCAACAGGGAGGGAGCAGTACTTC,TRBV30,-,TRBJ2-7,-
CASSLGVSSSYNEQFF,TGTGCCAGCAGCTTGGGGGTTTCGAGCTCCTACAATGAGCAGTTCTTC,TRBV7-9,-,TRBJ2-1,few
CASSSGQILYNEQFF,TGTGCCAGCAGTTCGGGACAGATCCTCTACAATGAGCAGTTCTTC,TRBV27,TRBD1,TRBJ2-1,-
CASSVADSGNTIYF,TGTGCCAGCAGCGTAGCTGACTCTGGAAACACCATATATTTT,TRBV9,-,TRBJ1-3,once
CASSPRQGSSGNTIYF,TGTGCCAGCAGCCCACGACAGGGGTCCTCTGGAAACACCATATATTTT,TRBV9,TRBD1,TRBJ1-3,-
CASSQGFETQYF,TGTGCCAGCAGTCAGGGATTTGAGACCCAGTACTTC,TRBV6-2/TRBV6-3,-,TRBJ2-5,-
CASSHDAYSRETQYF,TGCGCCAGCAGCCACGACGCTTATTCTAGGGAGACCCAGTACTTC,TRBV4-3,-,TRBJ2-5,-
CASSQDRGQFWTEAFF,TGTGCCAGCAGCCAAGACAGGGGGCAATTCTGGACTGAAGCTTTCTTT,TRBV27,TRBD1,TRBJ1-1,-
CASSLDFNEKLFF,TGTGCCAGCAGTTTGGACTTTAATGAAAAACTGTTTTTT,TRBV12-3/TRBV12-4,-,TRBJ1-4,-
CASSLGGQGSETQYF,TGTGCCAGCAGCCTCGGGGGACAGGGGAGCGAGACCCAGTACTTC,TRBV9,TRBD1,TRBJ2-5,once
CASSVVQAGGTDTQYF,TGTGCCAGCAGCGTAGTGCAGGCAGGGGGCACAGATACGCAGTATTTT,TRBV9,-,TRBJ2-3,-
CASSGRDTNSNQPQHF,TGTGCCAGCAGTGGTAGGGATACAAATAGCAATCAGCCCCAGCATTTT,TRBV6-6,-,TRBJ1-5,-
CASSQLISSGDTQYF,TGCGCCAGCAGCCAACTAATTAGTTCGGGGGATACGCAGTATTTT,TRBV4-3,-,TRBJ2-3,-
CASSFRQGLTRLGKLFF,TGTGCCAGCAGTTTTCGGCAGGGATTAACTAGATTGGGAAAACTGTTTTTT,TRBV27,-,TRBJ1-4,once
CASSYDAGLNYGYTF,TGTGCCAGCAGTTACGACGCCGGCCTTAACTATGGCTACACCTTC,TRBV6-5,-,TRBJ1-2,-
CASSYSTEAFF,TGTGCCAGCAGTTACTCCACTGAAGCTTTCTTT,TRBV6-5,-,TRBJ1-1,-
CASSPSGATEIAIPDMNTEAFF,TGTGCCAGCAGCCCATCCGGTGCCACGGAGATCGCTATACCCGATATGAACACTGAAGCTTTCTTT,TRBV6-2/TRBV6-3,-,TRBJ1-1,once
CASSLPVLARETQYF,TGTGCCAGCAGTTTACCCGTTTTAGCGCGCGAGACCCAGTACTTC,TRBV6-6,-,TRBJ2-5,-
CASSQRQGLTGELFF,TGTGCCAGCAGCCAAAGACAGGGTTTGACCGGGGAGCTGTTTTTT,TRBV7-6,TRBD1,TRBJ2-2,-
CASSGPNTEETQYF,TGTGCCAGCAGCGGACCCAACACGGAGGAGACCCAGTACTTC,TRBV6-2/TRBV6-3,-,TRBJ2-5,once
CASSLVEGELFF,TGTGCCAGCAGCCTAGTGGAGGGGGAGCTGTTTTTT,TRBV11-3,-,TRBJ2-2,-
CASSWSGGEQFF,TGCGCCAGCAGCTGGTCGGGAGGTGAGCAGTTCTTC,TRBV5-1,TRBD2,TRBJ2-1,-
CASSLETGATEAFF,TGTGCCAGCAGTTTGGAGACAGGGGCCACTGAAGCTTTCTTT,TRBV27,TRBD1,TRBJ1-1,-
CASSFTKANPSRNEQFF,TGTGCCAGCAGCTTTACGAAAGCGAATCCGAGCCGGAATGAGCAGTTCTTC,TRBV7-9,-,TRBJ2-1,-
CASSLVLVRAGGELFF,TGTGCCAGCAGCTTAGTATTGGTTCGGGCGGGCGGGGAGCTGTTTTTT,TRBV7-2,-,TRBJ2-2,once